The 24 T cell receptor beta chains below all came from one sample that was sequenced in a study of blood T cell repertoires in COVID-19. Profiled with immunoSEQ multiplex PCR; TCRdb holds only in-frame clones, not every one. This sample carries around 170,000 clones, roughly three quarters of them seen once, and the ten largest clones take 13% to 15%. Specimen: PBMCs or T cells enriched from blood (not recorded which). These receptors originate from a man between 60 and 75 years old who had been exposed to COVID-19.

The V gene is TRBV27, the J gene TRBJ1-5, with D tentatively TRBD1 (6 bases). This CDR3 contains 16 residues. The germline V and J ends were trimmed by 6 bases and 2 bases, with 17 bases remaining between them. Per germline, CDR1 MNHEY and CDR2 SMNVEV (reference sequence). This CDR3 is CASSGTGFTGNQPQHF. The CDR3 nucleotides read TGTGCCAGCAGCGGAACAGGGTTCACCGGCAATCAGCCCCAGCATTTT.

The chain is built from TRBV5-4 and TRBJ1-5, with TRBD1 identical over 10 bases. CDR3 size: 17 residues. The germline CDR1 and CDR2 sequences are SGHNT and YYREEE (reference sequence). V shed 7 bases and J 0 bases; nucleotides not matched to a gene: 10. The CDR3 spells CASPTRDRGYSNQPQHF. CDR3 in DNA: TGTGCCAGCCCGACCCGGGACAGGGGATATAGCAATCAGCCCCAGCATTTT.

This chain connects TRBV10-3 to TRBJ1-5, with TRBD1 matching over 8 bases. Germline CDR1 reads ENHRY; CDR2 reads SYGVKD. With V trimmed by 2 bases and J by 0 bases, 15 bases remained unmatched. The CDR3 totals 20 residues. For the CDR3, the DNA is TGTGCCATCAGTGAGCCCGGACAATTCGGACAGGGCCTTAGCAATCAGCCCCAGCATTTT. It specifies CAISEPGQFGQGLSNQPQHF.

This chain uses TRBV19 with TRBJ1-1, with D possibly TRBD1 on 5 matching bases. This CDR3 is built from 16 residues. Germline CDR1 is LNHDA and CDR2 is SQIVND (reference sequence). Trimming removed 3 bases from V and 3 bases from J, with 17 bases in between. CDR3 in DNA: TGTGCCAGTAGTATCCAAGCGGGGGGTGGACACACTGAAGCTTTCTTT. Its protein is CASSIQAGGGHTEAFF.

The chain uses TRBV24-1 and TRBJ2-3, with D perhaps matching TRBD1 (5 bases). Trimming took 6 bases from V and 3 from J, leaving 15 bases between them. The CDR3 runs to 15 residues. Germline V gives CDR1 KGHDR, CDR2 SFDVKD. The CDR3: CATSPGLRGTDTQYF. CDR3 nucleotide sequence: TGTGCCACCAGTCCCGGATTAAGGGGAACAGATACGCAGTATTTT.

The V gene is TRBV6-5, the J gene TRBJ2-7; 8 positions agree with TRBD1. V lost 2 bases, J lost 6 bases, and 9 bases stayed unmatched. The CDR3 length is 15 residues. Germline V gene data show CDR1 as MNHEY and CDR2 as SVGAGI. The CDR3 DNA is TGTGCCAGCAGTTACCCCCGGGACAGGAGGGTCGAGCAGTACTTC. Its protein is CASSYPRDRRVEQYF.

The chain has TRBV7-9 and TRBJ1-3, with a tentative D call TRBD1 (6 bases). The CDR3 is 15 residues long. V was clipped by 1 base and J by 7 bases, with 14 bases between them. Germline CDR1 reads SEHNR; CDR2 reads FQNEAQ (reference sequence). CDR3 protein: CASSLGQAPFNTIYF. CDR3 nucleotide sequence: TGTGCCAGCAGCTTAGGACAGGCTCCATTTAACACCATATATTTT.

CDR3 residues: CASSVLLRGQETQYF. The CDR3 coding sequence is TGTGCCAGCAGTGTTCTGCTGAGGGGGCAAGAGACCCAGTACTTC. V and J are TRBV2 and TRBJ2-5; the D gene is possibly TRBD1 (6 bases). CDR3 length equals 15 residues. The germline V and J ends were trimmed by 4 bases and 2 bases, with 14 bases remaining between them. The germline V gene encodes CDR1 SNHLY and CDR2 FYNNEI.

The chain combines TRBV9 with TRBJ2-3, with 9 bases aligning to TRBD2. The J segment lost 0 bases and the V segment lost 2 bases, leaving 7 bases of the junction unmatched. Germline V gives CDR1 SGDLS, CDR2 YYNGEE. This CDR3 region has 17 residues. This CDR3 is CASSVAGLAQSTDTQYF. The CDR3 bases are TGTGCCAGCAGCGTGGCCGGACTAGCGCAAAGCACAGATACGCAGTATTTT.

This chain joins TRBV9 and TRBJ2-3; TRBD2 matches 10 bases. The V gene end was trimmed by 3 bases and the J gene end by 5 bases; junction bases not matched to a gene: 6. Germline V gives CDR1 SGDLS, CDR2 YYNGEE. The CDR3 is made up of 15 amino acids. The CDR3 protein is CASSGAGTSVDTQYF. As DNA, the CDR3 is TGTGCCAGCAGCGGCGCCGGGACTAGCGTAGATACGCAGTATTTT.

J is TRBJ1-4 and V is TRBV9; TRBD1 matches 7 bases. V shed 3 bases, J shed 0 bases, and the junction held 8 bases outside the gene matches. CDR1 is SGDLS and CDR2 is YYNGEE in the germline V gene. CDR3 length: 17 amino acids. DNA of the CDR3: TGTGCCAGCAGCGCCCCGGACAGGTCAACAACTAATGAAAAACTGTTTTTT. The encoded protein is CASSAPDRSTTNEKLFF.

CDR3 sequence reads: CASSRGARSEQFF. The CDR3 region has the DNA TGTGCCAGCAGCCGTGGGGCACGTAGCGAGCAGTTCTTC. The rearrangement uses TRBV11-2 and TRBJ2-1, with D perhaps TRBD1 (5 bases). This CDR3 has 13 amino acids. CDR1 and CDR2 from the germline V gene are SGHAT and FQNNGV. Trimming pared 5 bases from V and 10 bases from J, leaving 15 bases between.

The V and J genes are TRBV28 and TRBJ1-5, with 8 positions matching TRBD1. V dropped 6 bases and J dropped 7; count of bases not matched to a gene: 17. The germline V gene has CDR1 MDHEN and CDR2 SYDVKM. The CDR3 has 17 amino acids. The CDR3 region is CASSPARRNRGDQPQHF. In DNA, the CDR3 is TGTGCCAGCAGCCCCGCGAGAAGGAACAGGGGGGACCAGCCCCAGCATTTT. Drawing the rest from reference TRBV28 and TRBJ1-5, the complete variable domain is DVKVTQSSRYLVKRTGEKVFLECVQDMDHENMFWYRQDPGLGLRLIYFSYDVKMKEKGDIPEGYSVSREKKERFSLILESASTNQTSMYLCASSPARRNRGDQPQHFGDGTRLSIL.

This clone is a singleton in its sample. This chain's CDR3 is CASSLAGTSGSDTQYF. CDR3 sequence (DNA): TGTGCCAGCAGCTTAGCTGGTACTAGCGGGTCAGATACGCAGTATTTT. The chain recombines TRBV7-2 with TRBJ2-3; 9 bases match TRBD2. The germline gives CDR1 SGHTA, CDR2 FQGNSA. The CDR3 contains 16 residues. V trimming: 0 bases; J trimming: 4 bases; junction bases outside the gene matches: 5.

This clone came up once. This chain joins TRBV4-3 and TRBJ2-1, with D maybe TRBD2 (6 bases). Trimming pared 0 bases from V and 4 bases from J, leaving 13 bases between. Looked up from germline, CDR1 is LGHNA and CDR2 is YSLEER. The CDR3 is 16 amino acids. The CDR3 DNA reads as TGCGCCAGCAGCCAAGATTCGACTAGGTGGTACAATGAGCAGTTCTTC. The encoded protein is CASSQDSTRWYNEQFF.

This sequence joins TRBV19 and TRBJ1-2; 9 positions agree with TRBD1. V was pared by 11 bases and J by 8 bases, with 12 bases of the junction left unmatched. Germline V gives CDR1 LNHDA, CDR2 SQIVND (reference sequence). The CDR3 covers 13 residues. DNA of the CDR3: TGTGCCTTATACACAGGGGGCGCGGAAGGCTACACCTTC. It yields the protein CALYTGGAEGYTF.

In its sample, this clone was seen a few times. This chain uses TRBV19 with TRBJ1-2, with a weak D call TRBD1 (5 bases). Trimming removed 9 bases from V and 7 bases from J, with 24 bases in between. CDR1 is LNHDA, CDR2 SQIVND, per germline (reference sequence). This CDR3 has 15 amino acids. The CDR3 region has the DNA TGTGCCAGCTCCGGTGGACGCCAGGGCAACGGTGGCTACACCTTC. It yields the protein CASSGGRQGNGGYTF.

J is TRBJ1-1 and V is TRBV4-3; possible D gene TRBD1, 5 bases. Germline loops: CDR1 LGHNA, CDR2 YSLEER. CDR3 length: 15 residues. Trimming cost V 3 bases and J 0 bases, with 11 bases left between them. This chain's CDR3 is CASSQNPRVNTEAFF. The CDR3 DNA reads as TGCGCCAGCAGCCAGAATCCCAGGGTGAACACTGAAGCTTTCTTT.

CDR3 residues: CASRSGTGVLGTQYF. The CDR3 DNA reads TGTGCCAGCAGGTCCGGGACAGGGGTTTTAGGTACGCAGTATTTT. This chain links TRBV27 with TRBJ2-3, with 10 bases fitting TRBD1. Germline assignment: CDR1 MNHEY and CDR2 SMNVEV (reference sequence). The CDR3 has 15 amino acids. V lost 6 bases, J lost 8 bases, and 11 bases stayed unmatched.

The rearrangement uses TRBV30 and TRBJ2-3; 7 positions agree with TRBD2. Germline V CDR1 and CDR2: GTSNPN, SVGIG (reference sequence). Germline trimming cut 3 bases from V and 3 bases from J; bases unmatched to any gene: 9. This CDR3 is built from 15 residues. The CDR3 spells CAWRMAGVGTDTQYF. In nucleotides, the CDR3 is TGTGCCTGGAGAATGGCGGGAGTCGGGACAGATACGCAGTATTTT.

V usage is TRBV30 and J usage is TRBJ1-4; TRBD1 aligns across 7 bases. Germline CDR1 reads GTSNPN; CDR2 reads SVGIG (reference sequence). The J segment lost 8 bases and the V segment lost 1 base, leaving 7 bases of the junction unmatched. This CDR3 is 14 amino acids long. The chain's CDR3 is CAWSGGTVVEKLFF. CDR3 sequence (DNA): TGTGCCTGGAGTGGCGGGACAGTTGTGGAAAAACTGTTTTTT.

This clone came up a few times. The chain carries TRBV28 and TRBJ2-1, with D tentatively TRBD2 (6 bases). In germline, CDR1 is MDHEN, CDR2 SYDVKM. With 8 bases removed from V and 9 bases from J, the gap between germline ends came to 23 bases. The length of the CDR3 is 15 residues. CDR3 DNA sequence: TGTGCCAGCGGACGGAGGGACGGGGCGGGCGTTGAGCAGTTCTTC. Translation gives CASGRRDGAGVEQFF. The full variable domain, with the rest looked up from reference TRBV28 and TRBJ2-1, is DVKVTQSSRYLVKRTGEKVFLECVQDMDHENMFWYRQDPGLGLRLIYFSYDVKMKEKGDIPEGYSVSREKKERFSLILESASTNQTSMYLCASGRRDGAGVEQFFGPGTRLTVL.

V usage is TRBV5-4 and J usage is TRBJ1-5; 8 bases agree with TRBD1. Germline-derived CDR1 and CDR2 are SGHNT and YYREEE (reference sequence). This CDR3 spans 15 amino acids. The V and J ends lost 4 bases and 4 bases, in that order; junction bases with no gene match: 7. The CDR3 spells CASSRGTGLNQPQHF. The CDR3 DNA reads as TGTGCCAGCAGCCGCGGGACAGGATTAAATCAGCCCCAGCATTTT.

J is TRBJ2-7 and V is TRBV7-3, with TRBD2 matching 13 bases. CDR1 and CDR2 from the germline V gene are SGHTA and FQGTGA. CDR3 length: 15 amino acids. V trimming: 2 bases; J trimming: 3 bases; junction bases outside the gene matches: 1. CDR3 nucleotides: TGTGCCAGCAGCTTAGGACTAGCGGGAGTCTACGAGCAGTACTTC. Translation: CASSLGLAGVYEQYF.